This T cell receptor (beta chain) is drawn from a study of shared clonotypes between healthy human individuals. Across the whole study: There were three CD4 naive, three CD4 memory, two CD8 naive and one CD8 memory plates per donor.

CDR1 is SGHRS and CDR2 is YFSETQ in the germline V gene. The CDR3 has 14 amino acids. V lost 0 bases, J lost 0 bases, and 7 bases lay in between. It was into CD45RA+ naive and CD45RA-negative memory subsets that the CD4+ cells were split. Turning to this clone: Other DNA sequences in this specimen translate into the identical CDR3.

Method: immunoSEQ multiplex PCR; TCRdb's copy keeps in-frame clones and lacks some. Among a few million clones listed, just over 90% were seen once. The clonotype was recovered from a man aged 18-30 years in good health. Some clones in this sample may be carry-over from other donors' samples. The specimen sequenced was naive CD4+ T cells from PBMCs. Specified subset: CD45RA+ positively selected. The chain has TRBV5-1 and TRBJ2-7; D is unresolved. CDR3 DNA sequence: TGCGCCAGCAGCTTGGACCCCAGCTCCTACGAGCAGTACTTC. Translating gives CASSLDPSSYEQYF.